A selection of T cell receptor beta chains follows, all from one sample in a study of OX40 agonist ivuxolimab in advanced cancers. The assay was immunoSEQ multiplex PCR, and TCRdb's table has in-frame clones only and misses some. The table lists nearly 50,000 clones, approximately 91% of them singletons. Sequenced material: CD4+ or CD8+ T cells sorted from blood, taken in a trial of the OX40 agonist ivuxolimab. The source is an adult with an advanced solid tumor such as melanoma, head and neck, liver or kidney cancer. Each CDR3 is given with its conserved first and last residue. A D gene is named only where the DNA matches it firmly. The size of a clone is reported for some rows only, either as once, few or many, or as a class for expanded clones.

J: TRBJ2-7; size: NA; D: TRBD2; V: TRBV2; DNA: TGTGCCAGCAGGGCTAGCGGGAGCCCCGGGTACGAGCAGTACTTC; CDR3: CASRASGSPGYEQYF
J: TRBJ2-7; size: NA; D: TRBD2; V: TRBV9; DNA: TGTGCCAGCAGCGGAGGGACTAGCGGCCCCTACGAGCAGTACTTC; CDR3: CASSGGTSGPYEQYF
J: TRBJ1-1; size: few; D: TRBD1; V: TRBV7-9; DNA: TGTGCCAGCACCCCAGGGGGGGCTCACACTGAAGCTTTCTTT; CDR3: CASTPGGAHTEAFF
J: TRBJ2-5; size: NA; D: TRBD2; V: TRBV2; DNA: TGTGCCAGCAGTGTCCGACTAGCGGAGCAAGAGACCCAGTACTTC; CDR3: CASSVRLAEQETQYF
J: TRBJ1-5; size: NA; D: TRBD1; V: TRBV19; DNA: TGTGCCAGTAGACAAGACAGGGCTGGGAATCAGCCCCAGCATTTT; CDR3: CASRQDRAGNQPQHF
J: TRBJ1-1; size: NA; D: NA; V: TRBV5-1; DNA: TGCGCCAGCAGCTTCCTAGGGGGCACTGAAGCTTTCTTT; CDR3: CASSFLGGTEAFF
J: TRBJ2-2; size: NA; D: NA; V: TRBV7-9; DNA: TGTGCCAGCATATACGGGATCACCGGGGAGCTGTTTTTT; CDR3: CASIYGITGELFF
J: TRBJ1-1; size: once; D: TRBD1; V: TRBV6-5; DNA: TGTGCCAGCACCCAGGGGGCAGAAGCTTTCTTT; CDR3: CASTQGAEAFF
J: TRBJ2-3; size: NA; D: NA; V: TRBV7-9; DNA: TGTGCCAGCAGCTTATGGGGCGGCAATACGCAGTATTTT; CDR3: CASSLWGGNTQYF
J: TRBJ1-1; size: NA; D: NA; V: TRBV6-5; DNA: TGTGCCAGCAGTTTTAGGGTGCACACTGAAGCTTTCTTT; CDR3: CASSFRVHTEAFF
J: TRBJ1-1; size: NA; D: NA; V: TRBV11-3; DNA: TGTGCCAGCAGCTCGGTCTGGGAGAACACTGAAGCTTTCTTT; CDR3: CASSSVWENTEAFF
J: TRBJ2-1; size: NA; D: TRBD2; V: TRBV2; DNA: TGTGCCAGCAGGGGCGGGAGGAAGAGCTCCTACAATGAGCAGTTCTTC; CDR3: CASRGGRKSSYNEQFF
J: TRBJ1-1; size: NA; D: TRBD1; V: TRBV13; DNA: TGTGCCAGCAGCTCCACAAGGACAGGGAACACTGAAGCTTTCTTT; CDR3: CASSSTRTGNTEAFF
J: TRBJ2-1; size: NA; D: NA; V: TRBV2; DNA: TGTGCCAGCAGTGAGCAAGGGCAGGGTGTCTCTGAGCAGTTCTTC; CDR3: CASSEQGQGVSEQFF
J: TRBJ1-2; size: NA; D: TRBD1; V: TRBV5-1; DNA: TGCGCCAGCAGCTTGAGTGGGACAGGGGGCGTATTGGACTACACCTTC; CDR3: CASSLSGTGGVLDYTF
J: TRBJ1-5; size: once; D: NA; V: TRBV6-4; DNA: TGTGCCAGCAGCCGACGGCTCAATCAGCCCCAGCATTTT; CDR3: CASSRRLNQPQHF
J: TRBJ1-1; size: NA; D: NA; V: TRBV2; DNA: TGTGCCAGCAGTCGCGTCCCGGACACTGAAGCTTTCTTT; CDR3: CASSRVPDTEAFF
J: TRBJ1-5; size: NA; D: TRBD1; V: TRBV6-5; DNA: TGTGCCAGCGGAAGCCGACAGGGGAGCAATCAGCCCCAGCATTTT; CDR3: CASGSRQGSNQPQHF
J: TRBJ2-7; size: once; D: TRBD2; V: TRBV27; DNA: TGTGCCAGTGACCACGGGACTAGCGATTACGAGCAGTACTTC; CDR3: CASDHGTSDYEQYF
J: TRBJ2-7; size: NA; D: TRBD1; V: TRBV7-8; DNA: TGTGCCAGCACCCTACCGGACAGGGAGGACCACGAGCAGTACTTC; CDR3: CASTLPDREDHEQYF
J: TRBJ2-3; size: NA; D: TRBD2; V: TRBV5-1; DNA: TGCGCCAGCAGCGGTACTAGCGGGAGATCAGATACGCAGTATTTT; CDR3: CASSGTSGRSDTQYF
J: TRBJ2-7; size: NA; D: NA; V: TRBV6-5; DNA: TGTGCCAGCAGTTTTGGGGGCGGGGACGAGCAGTACTTC; CDR3: CASSFGGGDEQYF
J: TRBJ2-3; size: NA; D: TRBD2; V: TRBV11-3; DNA: TGTGCCAGCAGCTTATCTAGCGGGAGGGCCCAAGATACGCAGTATTTT; CDR3: CASSLSSGRAQDTQYF